One and the same sample provided the 5 T cell receptor beta chains below, sequenced in a study of cytomegalovirus exposure and HLA in healthy donors. PCR employed 60 Vbeta and 13 Jbeta primers. Assay used: immunoSEQ multiplex PCR; TCRdb lists only in-frame clones, some missing. The profile shows about 140,000 clones, 70% to 85% of them singletons. The sample consisted of PBMCs. Receptors originate from a man aged 40-49 years in good health and CMV-seronegative.

The chain recombines TRBV5-8 with TRBJ1-6, with TRBD1 matching 7 bases. V lost 4 bases to trimming and J lost 5 bases; unmatched junction nucleotides: 6. Germline loops: CDR1 SGHTS, CDR2 YDEGEE. This CDR3 has 15 amino acids. DNA of the CDR3: TGTGCCAGCAGCACCGACGGGACAGATAATTCACCCCTCCACTTT. It yields the protein CASSTDGTDNSPLHF.

The V and J genes are TRBV11-1 and TRBJ2-1; 7 nucleotides line up with TRBD2. The germline V gene has CDR1 SGHAT and CDR2 FQDESV (reference sequence). Germline trimming cut 2 bases from V and 2 bases from J; bases unmatched to any gene: 3. The CDR3 covers 15 residues. In DNA form, the CDR3 reads TGTGCCAGCAGCTTAAGCGGGACGCCCTACAATGAGCAGTTCTTC. This codes for CASSLSGTPYNEQFF. Combining the CDR3 with reference TRBV11-1 and TRBJ2-1 gives the whole variable domain EAEVAQSPRYKITEKSQAVAFWCDPISGHATLYWYRQILGQGPELLVQFQDESVVDDSQLPKDRFSAERLKGVDSTLKIQPAELGDSAMYLCASSLSGTPYNEQFFGPGTRLTVL.

The V call is TRBV2, the J call TRBJ2-7, with 11 bases identical to TRBD2. This CDR3 has 15 amino acids. With V trimmed by 1 base and J by 2 bases, 1 base remained unmatched. CDR1 is SNHLY and CDR2 is FYNNEI in the germline V gene. CDR3 sequence: CASSEDSGRAYEQYF. The CDR3 nucleotides are TGTGCCAGCAGTGAAGATAGCGGGAGGGCCTACGAGCAGTACTTC.

This chain uses TRBV5-1 with TRBJ2-1; D may be TRBD2 (6 bases). The CDR3 consists of 15 residues. Germline V CDR1 and CDR2: SGHRS, YFSETQ. V lost 0 bases and J lost 4, with 11 bases in between. The CDR3 nucleotides read TGCGCCAGCAGCTTGGGGCCGGGAGCTTACAATGAGCAGTTCTTC. This encodes CASSLGPGAYNEQFF.

This clone was seen a single time. The chain is built from TRBV28 and TRBJ2-7; 8 nucleotides line up with TRBD1. The CDR3 consists of 17 residues. Germline loops: CDR1 MDHEN, CDR2 SYDVKM. J was trimmed by 5 bases and V by 7 bases; bases with no gene match: 19. The chain's CDR3 is CASTRYGQRRGQDEQYF. The CDR3 DNA sequence: TGTGCCAGCACCCGATACGGGCAACGCAGGGGGCAGGACGAGCAGTACTTC.